Following are 32 T cell receptor beta chains from one sample sequenced in a study of blood T cell repertoires in COVID-19. Assay: immunoSEQ multiplex PCR; the TCRdb copy retains only in-frame clones and omits some. The sample records 250,000 or so clones, around 90% being singletons. The sequencing input was peripheral blood. The receptors derive from a woman between 55 and 75 years old with COVID-19, enrolled during active disease.

The chain carries TRBV18 and TRBJ1-3; D might be TRBD1 (6 bases). The CDR3 runs 18 residues. Trimming left V 2 bases short and J 2 bases short, with 19 bases between. The germline V gene encodes CDR1 KGHSH and CDR2 LQKENI. CDR3 sequence (DNA): TGTGCCAGCTCACCATCGGCCGGACAGTTGAGAGCTGGAAACACCATATATTTT. This translates into CASSPSAGQLRAGNTIYF.

In its sample, this clone was seen once. V is TRBV5-1 and J is TRBJ2-5; TRBD1 is a possible D gene (5 bases). The CDR3 is made up of 14 amino acids. Germline values: CDR1 SGHRS, CDR2 YFSETQ. Trimming removed 0 bases at V and 5 bases at J, with 11 bases between. The CDR3 sequence is CASSLGQSRETQYF. The CDR3 DNA reads as TGCGCCAGCAGCTTGGGACAGTCACGGGAGACCCAGTACTTC. Drawing the rest from reference TRBV5-1 and TRBJ2-5, the complete variable domain is KAGVTQTPRYLIKTRGQQVTLSCSPISGHRSVSWYQQTPGQGLQFLFEYFSETQRNKGNFPGRFSGRQFSNSRSEMNVSTLELGDSALYLCASSLGQSRETQYFGPGTRLLVL.

This clone has just a few counts. The V gene is TRBV27, the J gene TRBJ2-1; D not resolved. CDR1 and CDR2 (germline): MNHEY, SMNVEV (reference sequence). Trimming stripped 6 bases from V and 4 bases from J, with 4 bases between. The CDR3 contains 11 residues. CDR3 DNA: TGTGCCAGCAGGGAGTACAATGAGCAGTTCTTC. Protein product: CASREYNEQFF.

V is TRBV19 and J is TRBJ2-2; D unclear. The CDR3 is 14 amino acids. Trimming removed 6 bases at V and 1 base at J, with 9 bases between. Germline values: CDR1 LNHDA, CDR2 SQIVND (reference sequence). The CDR3 region has the DNA TGTGCCAGTAGCCCCCGACAGAACACCGGGGAGCTGTTTTTT. Amino acid sequence: CASSPRQNTGELFF.

This clone was detected once. The J gene is TRBJ1-2, the V gene TRBV4-1; 7 bases fit TRBD1. The CDR3 runs to 15 residues. The germline V gene encodes CDR1 MGHRA and CDR2 YSYEKL. J lost 4 bases, V lost 0 bases, and 5 bases had no gene match. The CDR3 loop is CASSQEEGGSYGYTF. The DNA of the CDR3 is TGCGCCAGCAGCCAAGAAGAAGGGGGCTCCTATGGCTACACCTTC.

This clone was found once. This rearrangement joins TRBV5-1 to TRBJ1-2; a possible D gene is TRBD1 (5 bases). Germline V gives CDR1 SGHRS, CDR2 YFSETQ. The CDR3 consists of 13 residues. The ends were cut back, 5 bases at V and 5 bases at J, with 13 bases in the middle. For the CDR3, the DNA is TGCGCCAGCAGTTCGGGGGAAAGGTATGGCTACACCTTC. This sequence encodes CASSSGERYGYTF.

The rearrangement links TRBV27 to TRBJ1-2, with 9 bases lining up with TRBD1. V lost 6 bases and J lost 7; bases outside the gene matches: 3. CDR1 and CDR2 from the germline V gene are MNHEY and SMNVEV (reference sequence). This CDR3 region has 12 residues. As DNA, the CDR3 is TGTGCCAGCAGGCTGACAGGGGGTGGCTACACCTTC. It translates to CASRLTGGGYTF.

This chain links TRBV3-1 (or the pseudogene TRBV3-2) with TRBJ1-2, with no clear D. This CDR3 comprises 15 residues. The germline gives CDR1 LGHDT, CDR2 YNNKEL (reference sequence). V gave up 0 bases and J gave up 1 base, with 9 bases separating them. The CDR3 is CASSQDRGINYGYTF. In DNA form, the CDR3 reads TGTGCCAGCAGCCAAGATCGCGGTATTAACTATGGCTACACCTTC.

The chain combines TRBV4-3 with TRBJ1-4; 7 nucleotides line up with TRBD1. Looked up from germline, CDR1 is LGHNA and CDR2 is YSLEER. This CDR3 spans 18 amino acids. Trimming cost V 4 bases and J 4 bases; bases outside gene matches: 15. The CDR3: CASSPREHRGTFNEKLFF. The CDR3 DNA is TGCGCCAGCAGCCCAAGGGAGCACAGGGGCACATTTAATGAAAAACTGTTTTTT.

This clone was recorded only once. The gene calls are TRBV7-9 and TRBJ1-2, with D unclear. Germline assignment: CDR1 SEHNR and CDR2 FQNEAQ (reference sequence). V lost 5 bases and J 0 bases, leaving 13 bases between the germline ends. This CDR3 spans 15 amino acids. The CDR3 bases are TGTGCCAGCAGCCTAGGGCAGCGACCTAACTATGGCTACACCTTC. This gives the protein CASSLGQRPNYGYTF.

The V call is TRBV9, the J call TRBJ1-3; D gene unclear. V lost 5 bases to trimming and J lost 0 bases, with 15 bases between them. Per germline, CDR1 SGDLS and CDR2 YYNGEE. The CDR3 length is 16 residues. CDR3 sequence: CASSRSGRSSGNTIYF. In nucleotides, the CDR3 is TGTGCCAGCAGTCGATCGGGGAGGAGCTCTGGAAACACCATATATTTT. Filled out from reference TRBV9 and TRBJ1-3, the complete variable domain reads DSGVTQTPKHLITATGQRVTLRCSPRSGDLSVYWYQQSLDQGLQFLIQYYNGEERAKGNILERFSAQQFPDLHSELNLSSLELGDSALYFCASSRSGRSSGNTIYFGEGSWLTVV.

The rearrangement uses TRBV7-2 and TRBJ1-2, with unresolved D. V shed 5 bases and J shed 1 base, with 8 bases lying between them. There are 13 residues in the CDR3. Looked up from germline, CDR1 is SGHTA and CDR2 is FQGNSA. The chain's CDR3 is CASSAPSNYGYTF. As DNA, the CDR3 is TGTGCCAGCAGCGCGCCTAGTAACTATGGCTACACCTTC.

The chain carries TRBV18 and TRBJ2-7; 8 bases fit TRBD1. Germline V gene sequence: CDR1 KGHSH, CDR2 LQKENI. V lost 3 bases, J lost 5 bases, and 6 bases stayed unmatched. The CDR3 has 14 residues. CDR3 residues: CASSPLDRAHEQYF. The CDR3 DNA sequence: TGTGCCAGCTCACCGCTGGACAGGGCCCACGAGCAGTACTTC. The full variable domain, with the rest looked up from reference TRBV18 and TRBJ2-7, is NAGVMQNPRHLVRRRGQEARLRCSPMKGHSHVYWYRQLPEEGLKFMVYLQKENIIDESGMPKERFSAEFPKEGPSILRIQQVVRGDSAAYFCASSPLDRAHEQYFGPGTRLTVT.

The V call is TRBV7-9, the J call TRBJ1-2; 8 bases agree with TRBD1. V gave up 7 bases and J gave up 8 bases; unmatched junction bases: 12. Per germline, CDR1 SEHNR and CDR2 FQNEAQ (reference sequence). This CDR3 region has 14 residues. The CDR3 region is CASTLTGAPGGYTF. The CDR3 DNA reads as TGTGCCAGCACCCTGACAGGGGCCCCGGGGGGCTACACCTTC.

V is TRBV11-3 and J is TRBJ1-1; 9 positions match TRBD1. The CDR3 contains 12 residues. Trimming removed 5 bases from V and 7 bases from J; junction bases left unmatched: 2. The germline gives CDR1 SGHNT, CDR2 YENEEA. CDR3 bases: TGTGCCAGCAGCCCGGGACAGGGTGAAGCTTTCTTT. This sequence encodes CASSPGQGEAFF.

This chain connects TRBV25-1 to TRBJ1-1, with D uncertain. Deletions cut 4 bases from V and 1 base from J, with 7 bases between. Per germline, CDR1 MGHDK and CDR2 SYGVNS. CDR3 size: 13 residues. CDR3 amino acids: CASSATSNTEAFF. The CDR3 DNA is TGTGCCAGCAGTGCTACTTCGAACACTGAAGCTTTCTTT.

This clone is medium-sized. This chain connects TRBV2 to TRBJ2-2; 9 bases map to TRBD1. V gave up 6 bases and J gave up 6 bases; unmatched junction bases: 11. Germline values: CDR1 SNHLY, CDR2 FYNNEI. The CDR3 covers 16 residues. Written as DNA, the CDR3 is TGTGCCAGCAGCGCAAGAACAGGGGGCATGGCCGGGGAGCTGTTTTTT. Amino acid sequence: CASSARTGGMAGELFF.

The chain uses TRBV5-6 and TRBJ1-1, with a weak D call TRBD1 (5 bases). CDR1 and CDR2 (germline): SGHDT, YYEEEE. The CDR3 totals 15 residues. V was pared by 4 bases and J by 4 bases, with 17 bases between. CDR3 in DNA: TGTGCCAGCAGCACCTACAGCCAGGGCCTCACTGAAGCTTTCTTT. Residues: CASSTYSQGLTEAFF.

This clone has just a few counts. This CDR3 reads CASSVGTGGGYTF. In nucleotides, the CDR3 is TGTGCCAGCAGTGTTGGGACAGGAGGGGGCTACACCTTC. This chain joins TRBV6-4 and TRBJ1-2; 8 bases map to TRBD1. V lost 4 bases to trimming and J lost 8 bases; unmatched junction nucleotides: 6. The CDR3 is 13 amino acids. Germline values: CDR1 MRHNA, CDR2 SNTAGT.

The rearrangement joins TRBV4-1 to TRBJ2-1; 8 positions agree with TRBD2. The CDR3 extends over 17 amino acids. V lost 0 bases, J lost 3 bases, and 7 bases stayed unmatched. CDR1 is MGHRA and CDR2 is YSYEKL in the germline V gene. The CDR3 DNA reads as TGCGCCAGCAGCCAAGAGGGGGCGGGGGGAAACTACAATGAGCAGTTCTTC. Amino acid sequence: CASSQEGAGGNYNEQFF.

J is TRBJ1-1 and V is TRBV19; 8 bases fit TRBD1. In germline, CDR1 is LNHDA, CDR2 SQIVND (reference sequence). This CDR3 comprises 14 residues. Trimming removed 8 bases from V and 3 bases from J; junction bases left unmatched: 8. CDR3 DNA: TGTGCCAGTTGGGGACAGGAACTACACACTGAAGCTTTCTTT. This sequence encodes CASWGQELHTEAFF.

The chain carries TRBV5-8 and TRBJ2-7; TRBD1 matches 7 bases. CDR3 length equals 15 residues. Trimming at V came to 2 bases and at J to 4 bases, leaving 9 bases not matched to a gene. The V gene's germline CDR1 is SGHTS and CDR2 YDEGEE. The CDR3 bases are TGTGCCAGCAGCTTAGGGACAGAATGGGGATACGAGCAGTACTTC. Translated, it gives CASSLGTEWGYEQYF.

The chain has TRBV9 and TRBJ2-1; TRBD2 matches at 7 bases. This CDR3 is built from 16 residues. The V segment lost 0 bases and the J segment 5 bases; nucleotides outside the gene matches: 8. Looked up from germline, CDR1 is SGDLS and CDR2 is YYNGEE. The CDR3 DNA reads as TGTGCCAGCAGCGTAGGGGCCGGACTAGTGAACAATGAGCAGTTCTTC. Translating gives CASSVGAGLVNNEQFF.

V is TRBV5-1 and J is TRBJ1-1, with D unresolved. Deletions cut 7 bases from V and 5 bases from J, with 9 bases between. The germline CDR1 and CDR2 sequences are SGHRS and YFSETQ. CDR3 length: 11 residues. The CDR3 here is CASRSGTEAFF. The CDR3 bases are TGCGCCAGCCGCTCCGGGACTGAAGCTTTCTTT.

Turning to this clone: This CDR3 is also generated by other DNA sequences in the sample. V is TRBV5-6 and J is TRBJ2-1; D possibly corresponds to TRBD1 (6 bases). The V end was cut by 4 bases, the J end by 4 bases, with 15 bases between. The CDR3 contains 15 residues. The V gene's germline CDR1 is SGHDT and CDR2 YYEEEE. The CDR3 reads CASSLGQGSYNEQFF. Written as DNA, the CDR3 is TGTGCCAGCAGCCTGGGGCAGGGGTCATACAATGAGCAGTTCTTC.

This chain joins TRBV3-1 (or the pseudogene TRBV3-2) and TRBJ2-3; D unresolved. This CDR3 is built from 12 residues. Per germline, CDR1 LGHDT and CDR2 YNNKEL (reference sequence). Trimming took off 4 bases at V and 2 bases at J, with 4 bases between the two ends. This chain's CDR3 is CASSLHTDTQYF. CDR3 nucleotides: TGTGCCAGCAGCCTTCACACAGATACGCAGTATTTT.

The chain joins TRBV7-9 to TRBJ1-4, with D unclear. CDR1 and CDR2 from the germline V gene are SEHNR and FQNEAQ (reference sequence). Trimming removed 5 bases at V and 3 bases at J, with 13 bases between. The length of the CDR3 is 15 residues. The CDR3 DNA reads TGTGCCAGCAGCAGAGGGTTCGGGTCTAATGAAAAACTGTTTTTT. Translating gives CASSRGFGSNEKLFF.

This clone has only a few counts. This rearrangement joins TRBV7-6 to TRBJ2-7; 10 nucleotides match TRBD1. The CDR3 contains 14 residues. V trimming: 4 bases; J trimming: 6 bases; junction bases outside the gene matches: 6. In germline, CDR1 is SGHVS, CDR2 FNYEAQ. The DNA for the CDR3 is TGTGCCAGCAGCTCCCGGACAGGGGGTCCCGAGCAGTACTTC. It is translated as CASSSRTGGPEQYF.

This rearrangement joins TRBV7-9 to TRBJ1-1, with D perhaps TRBD1 (5 bases). Germline V gene data show CDR1 as SEHNR and CDR2 as FQNEAQ (reference sequence). The V gene lost 2 bases and the J gene lost 1 base, with 8 bases spanning the gap. The CDR3 runs to 14 residues. CDR3 nucleotide sequence: TGTGCCAGCAGCTTATGGGGCAGGAACACTGAAGCTTTCTTT. Amino acids: CASSLWGRNTEAFF.

Only one count was recorded for this clone. The CDR3 loop is CSASFRGVGELFF. CDR3 nucleotide sequence: TGCAGTGCTAGTTTCCGGGGTGTCGGGGAGCTGTTTTTT. The chain couples TRBV20-1 to TRBJ2-2, with D maybe TRBD2 (5 bases). Germline lookup yields CDR1 DFQATT and CDR2 SNEGSKA (reference sequence). CDR3 length: 13 amino acids. V was pared by 3 bases and J by 7 bases, with 12 bases between.

The rearrangement joins TRBV30 to TRBJ2-1; weak D call: TRBD2 (7 bases). The germline V gene has CDR1 GTSNPN and CDR2 SVGIG (reference sequence). Trimming pared 3 bases from V and 4 bases from J, leaving 31 bases between. This CDR3 has 20 residues. CDR3: CAWSGLRAGTLGGGYNEQFF. Here the CDR3 DNA reads TGTGCCTGGAGCGGGCTTAGGGCGGGGACCTTAGGGGGGGGATACAATGAGCAGTTCTTC.

This clone showed up just once. This rearrangement joins TRBV4-3 to TRBJ1-6, with TRBD1 matching over 8 bases. CDR3 length equals 20 residues. Losses at the gene ends were 0 bases for V and 5 bases for J; bases not matched to a gene: 15. CDR1 LGHNA and CDR2 YSLEER come from the germline V gene. The CDR3 sequence is CASSQDVQGAAQGNNSPLHF. DNA of the CDR3: TGCGCCAGCAGCCAAGATGTGCAGGGGGCGGCCCAGGGGAATAATTCACCCCTCCACTTT.